What follows is one T cell receptor beta chain and its context. The data belong to a study of cytomegalovirus exposure and HLA in healthy donors. This CDR3 region has 13 residues. V lost 4 bases, J lost 2 bases, and 1 base stayed unmatched. In germline, CDR1 is LNHDA, CDR2 SQIVND (reference sequence). Amplification used 60 Vbeta primers and 13 Jbeta primers. Generated by immunoSEQ multiplex PCR, the TCRdb table keeps only in-frame clones and is missing some. The sample yields around 150,000 clones, roughly 82% seen once. The chain joins TRBV19 to TRBJ1-2; 7 positions match TRBD1. Material: PBMCs. This TCR was recovered from a girl under 18 in good health and CMV-seropositive. The CDR3 region has the DNA TGTGCCAGTAGTAGGGACAGCAACTATGGCTACACCTTC. As protein: CASSRDSNYGYTF.